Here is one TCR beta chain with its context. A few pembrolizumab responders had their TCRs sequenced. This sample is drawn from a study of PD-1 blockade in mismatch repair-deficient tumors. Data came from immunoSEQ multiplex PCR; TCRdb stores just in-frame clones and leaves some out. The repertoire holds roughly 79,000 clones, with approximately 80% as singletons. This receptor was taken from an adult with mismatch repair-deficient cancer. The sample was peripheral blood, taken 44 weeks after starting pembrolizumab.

CDR3 sequence (DNA): TGTGCCAGCAGCTTAGGGACTACCTACAATGAGCAGTTCTTC. Protein: CASSLGTTYNEQFF. The V call is TRBV7-3, the J call TRBJ2-1; 7 positions agree with TRBD2. The germline gives CDR1 SGHTA, CDR2 FQGTGA. The CDR3 has 14 amino acids. V trimming: 2 bases; J trimming: 2 bases; junction bases outside the gene matches: 0. Looking up the rest from reference TRBV7-3 and TRBJ2-1 gives the full variable domain: GAGVSQTPSNKVTEKGKYVELRCDPISGHTALYWYRQSLGQGPEFLIYFQGTGAADDSGLPNDRFFAVRPEGSVSTLKIQRTERGDSAVYLCASSLGTTYNEQFFGPGTRLTVL.